This record concerns one T cell receptor (beta chain) sequence. Its antigen is currently unknown. TCRdb's copy holds only in-frame clones and misses some; the assay was immunoSEQ multiplex PCR. The table lists just over 70,000 clones, roughly 80% of them singletons, with under 3.5% in the top ten. This specimen comes from a study of early stage breast cancer tumors. Study in general: Under 10 ER+/PR+/HER2- tumors were invasive ductal; a few were invasive lobular. Broader study findings: Compared with adjacent normal breast tissue, tumors showed roughly 2.5-fold greater T cell density and higher clonality.

CDR3 length equals 14 residues. Trimming removed 5 bases from V and 7 bases from J; junction bases left unmatched: 7. CDR1 and CDR2 from the germline V gene are SGHRS and YFSETQ. The TCR was taken from a person between 60 and 69 years old with breast cancer. The J gene is TRBJ2-1, the V gene TRBV5-1; 9 bases fit TRBD2. The specimen was blood. The CDR3 loop reads CASSGGGAANEQFF. The CDR3 nucleotides read TGCGCCAGCAGTGGCGGGGGGGCGGCAAATGAGCAGTTCTTC.